The next 6 T cell receptor beta chains were all read from a single sample in a study of T cell changes during pregnancy in multiple sclerosis. Sequencing was performed with immunoSEQ multiplex PCR; in TCRdb, only in-frame clones are kept and a portion is missing. The profile shows tens of thousands of clones, approximately 94% of them singletons. The sequencing here drew on CD8+ T cells from peripheral blood mononuclear cells, taken in the first trimester of pregnancy. All receptors derive from a female donor with multiple sclerosis, enrolled in a pregnancy study.

This clone was recorded a few times. V and J are TRBV7-9 and TRBJ1-2; 8 bases match TRBD1. The CDR3 runs to 15 residues. With 3 bases clipped from V and 1 base from J, the junction kept 4 bases outside the gene matches. Germline lookup yields CDR1 SEHNR and CDR2 FQNEAQ (reference sequence). In DNA form, the CDR3 reads TGTGCCAGCAGCTTCGGACAGGGAGGTAACTATGGCTACACCTTC. It yields the protein CASSFGQGGNYGYTF. Using reference TRBV7-9 and TRBJ1-2 for the parts outside the CDR3, the full variable domain is DTGVSQNPRHKITKRGQNVTFRCDPISEHNRLYWYRQTLGQGPEFLTYFQNEAQLEKSRLLSDRFSAERPKGSFSTLEIQRTEQGDSAMYLCASSFGQGGNYGYTFGSGTRLTVV.

The chain couples TRBV15 to TRBJ2-3; TRBD1 matches at 7 bases. The CDR3 contains 14 residues. J gave up 5 bases and V 4 bases, and 6 bases lay outside the gene matches. Germline-derived CDR1 and CDR2 are LNHNV and YYDKDF (reference sequence). Here the CDR3 DNA reads TGTGCCACCAGCAAGATGGGACAGAGAGATACGCAGTATTTT. The encoded protein is CATSKMGQRDTQYF.

The chain employs TRBV11-2 and TRBJ2-4, with D maybe TRBD2 (6 bases). Germline loops: CDR1 SGHAT, CDR2 FQNNGV. The CDR3 is made up of 16 amino acids. V lost 5 bases and J 0 bases, leaving 14 bases between the germline ends. CDR3 DNA sequence: TGTGCCAGCAGCACGGGAGTCGTGGTAGCCAAAAACATTCAGTACTTC. Protein sequence: CASSTGVVVAKNIQYF.

This clone was seen only once. The V and J genes are TRBV5-4 and TRBJ1-2, with 7 bases fitting TRBD1. The germline V gene has CDR1 SGHNT and CDR2 YYREEE (reference sequence). This CDR3 contains 14 residues. Trimming cost V 1 base and J 4 bases; bases outside gene matches: 4. The CDR3 nucleotides read TGTGCCAGCAGCTTGCAGGGGGTTATCTATGGCTACACCTTC. It specifies CASSLQGVIYGYTF.

V is TRBV27 and J is TRBJ1-5; TRBD1 matches at 7 bases. Germline-derived CDR1 and CDR2 are MNHEY and SMNVEV (reference sequence). J gave up 5 bases and V 2 bases, and 3 bases lay outside the gene matches. The CDR3 has 14 amino acids. The CDR3 reads CASSLNRGDQPQHF. CDR3 sequence (DNA): TGTGCCAGCAGTTTAAACAGGGGAGATCAGCCCCAGCATTTT.

The V gene is TRBV4-2, the J gene TRBJ2-2, with 13 bases matching TRBD2. In germline, CDR1 is LGHNA, CDR2 YNFKEQ. Germline trimming cut 2 bases from V and 6 bases from J; bases unmatched to any gene: 3. There are 16 residues in the CDR3. The CDR3 protein is CASSQLTSGGAGELFF. DNA for the CDR3: TGTGCCAGCAGCCAATTAACTAGCGGGGGGGCCGGGGAGCTGTTTTTT.